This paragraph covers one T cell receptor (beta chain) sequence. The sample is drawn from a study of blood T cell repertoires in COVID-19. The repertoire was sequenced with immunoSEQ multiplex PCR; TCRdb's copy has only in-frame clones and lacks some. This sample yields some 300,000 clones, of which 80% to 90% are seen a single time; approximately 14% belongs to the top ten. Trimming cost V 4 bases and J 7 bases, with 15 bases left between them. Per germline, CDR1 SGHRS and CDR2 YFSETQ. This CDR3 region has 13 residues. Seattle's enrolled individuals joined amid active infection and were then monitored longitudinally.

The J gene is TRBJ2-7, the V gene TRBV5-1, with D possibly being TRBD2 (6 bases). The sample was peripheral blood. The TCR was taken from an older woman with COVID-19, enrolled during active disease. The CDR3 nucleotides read TGCGCCAGCAGCCCCGACTTTGGGGGGGAGCAGTACTTC. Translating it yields CASSPDFGGEQYF.